Sequencing of this T cell receptor (beta chain) was carried out in a study of regulatory T cells in long-lasting Graves disease (dated by TCRdb to 2020 to 2022). About the investigation overall: Patients with newly diagnosed Graves' disease had been on antithyroid drugs for under 3 months. Persistent Graves' disease patients were compared with newly diagnosed Graves' disease patients by peripheral blood TCR sequencing and RNA sequencing. The study was conducted in China and was registered as a clinical trial. TCR sequencing covered around 13 persistent and some 20 newly diagnosed Graves' disease patients, 33 samples in total. What the research found in general, with its limitations: Compared with newly diagnosed patients, patients with persistent Graves' disease had lower TCR Shannon entropy and fewer highly expanded clones, which suggests clonal expansion. TRBV28, TRBJ1-2 and TRBJ2-5 were preferentially used in persistent disease, while TRBV20-1 and TRBJ2-1 were favored in newly diagnosed disease. Peripheral blood alone was examined, since thyroid tissue, which constituted the primary lesion, could not be accessed. Sequencing and analysis were restricted to the TCR beta chain. More public clonotypes were shared among persistent patients (around 3,000) than among newly diagnosed patients (966). As a limitation, the authors acknowledged that the small sample size may reduce accuracy.

The CDR3 has 16 amino acids, counting the end cysteine and phenylalanine. Only the CDR3 region is kept as DNA, spanning 48 bases read in frame from base 1. V ends up 8 bases short and J 6 bases short, with an unmatched junction base count of 16. CDR1 and CDR2 are drawn from the germline V gene: SGHTA, FQGNSA. As for this clonotype: Its antigen specificity is not known. Base-call qualities are not available, and no considerably larger clone is one nucleotide away.

The protocol used for the library was multiplex PCR. This sample was sequenced with an Illumina HiSeq 4000. To build TCR beta libraries, CDR3 regions were amplified by Arm-PCR using iRepertoire HTBI primers. Gel purification was performed on PCR products prior to sequencing. In the authors' own workflow: Across samples, roughly 60 TRBV and around 15 TRBJ segments were identified and used for gene usage analysis of CDR3 amino acid clonotypes. COPE and FqMerger were used to merge filtered high-quality paired reads into contigs. BLAST was used to align contigs to IMGT TRBV, TRBD and TRBJ reference genes, with CDR3 defined following IMGT. Any clonotype with a frequency above 0.1% was counted as a highly expanded clone. Shannon entropy was used to measure repertoire diversity, and the Gini coefficient was used to measure V-J evenness. Clonotypes shared by more than one individual were considered public. TCRdb applied fastp at Q25 and MiXCR to the public reads, then kept only in-frame beta chains. Each CDR3 protein gets just one entry, which takes the most common genes and DNA from the rows behind it. The V and J calls were determined by TCRdb, not by the authors. Recorded for this sample are over 300,000 distinct CDR3 sequences; about 16% of them occurred a single time. The top ten clonotypes cover 20% to 25% of the sample.

The label giving this sample's time point can be read as: newly diagnosed GD, antithyroid drugs for less than 3 months. RNA was extracted from PBMCs in TRIzol for both TCR sequencing and RNA sequencing. The diagnosis of Graves' disease was made according to American Thyroid Association guidelines. Recruitment of patients was carried out at an endocrinology department in Xi'an, China. Each patient gave around 9 milliliters of peripheral blood, collected in an EDTA anticoagulant tube. Ficoll Paque Plus density gradient separation was used to isolate PBMCs, and no additional T cell sorting was done. RNA quality was checked with an Agilent 2100 Bioanalyzer and agarose gel, and concentration with a NanoDrop 2000.

The clonotype was recovered from a female donor with Graves disease. The specimen was peripheral blood mononuclear cells (PBMCs), collected at new diagnosis, from a patient treated with antithyroid drugs. The receptor chain draws on TRBV7-2 and TRBJ2-5; 9 central nucleotides agree with TRBD2. CDR3 loop: CASSPPGTSQGKTQYF. The DNA reads as follows: TGTGCCAGCTCACCACCCGGGACTAGCCAGGGAAAGACCCAGTACTTC.